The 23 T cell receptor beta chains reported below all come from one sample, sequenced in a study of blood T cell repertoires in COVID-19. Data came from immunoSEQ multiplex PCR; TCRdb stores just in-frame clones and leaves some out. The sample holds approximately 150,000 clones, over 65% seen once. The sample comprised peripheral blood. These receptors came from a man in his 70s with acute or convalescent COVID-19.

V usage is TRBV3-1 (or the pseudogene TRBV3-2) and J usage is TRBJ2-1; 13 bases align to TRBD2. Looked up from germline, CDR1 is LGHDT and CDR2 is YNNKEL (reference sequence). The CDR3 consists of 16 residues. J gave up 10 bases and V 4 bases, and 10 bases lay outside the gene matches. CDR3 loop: CASSPRTSGGEVEQFF. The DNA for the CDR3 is TGTGCCAGCAGCCCCCGGACTAGCGGGGGAGAGGTAGAGCAGTTCTTC.

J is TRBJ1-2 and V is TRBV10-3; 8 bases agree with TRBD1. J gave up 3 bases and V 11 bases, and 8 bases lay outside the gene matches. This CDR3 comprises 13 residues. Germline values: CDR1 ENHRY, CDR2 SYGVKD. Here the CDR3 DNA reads TGTGCCTCCAAAGGACAGGGACACTATGGCTACACCTTC. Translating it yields CASKGQGHYGYTF.

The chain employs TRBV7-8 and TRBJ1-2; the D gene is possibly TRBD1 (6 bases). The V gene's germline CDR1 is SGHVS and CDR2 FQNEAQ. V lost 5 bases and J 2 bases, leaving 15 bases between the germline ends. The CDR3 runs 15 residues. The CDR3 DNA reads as TGTGCCAGCAGCCCACAGGGCGGCGGGAACTATGGCTACACCTTC. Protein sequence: CASSPQGGGNYGYTF.

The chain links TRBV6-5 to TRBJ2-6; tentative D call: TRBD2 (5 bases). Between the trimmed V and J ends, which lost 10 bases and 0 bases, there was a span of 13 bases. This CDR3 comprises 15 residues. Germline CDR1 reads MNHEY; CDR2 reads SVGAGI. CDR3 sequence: CAIRPGSSGANVLTF. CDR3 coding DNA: TGTGCCATCAGGCCGGGGTCCTCTGGGGCCAACGTCCTGACTTTC.

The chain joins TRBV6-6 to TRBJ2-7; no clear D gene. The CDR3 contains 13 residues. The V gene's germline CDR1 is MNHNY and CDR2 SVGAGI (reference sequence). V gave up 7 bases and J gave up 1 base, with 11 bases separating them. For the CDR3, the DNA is TGTGCCAGCATAACAGACAATTCCTACGAGCAGTACTTC. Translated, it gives CASITDNSYEQYF.

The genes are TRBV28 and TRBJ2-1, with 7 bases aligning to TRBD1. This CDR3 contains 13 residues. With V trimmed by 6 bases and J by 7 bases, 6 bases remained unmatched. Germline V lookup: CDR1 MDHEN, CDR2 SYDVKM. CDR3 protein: CASRGQGENEQFF. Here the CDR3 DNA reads TGTGCCAGCAGGGGGCAGGGGGAAAATGAGCAGTTCTTC.

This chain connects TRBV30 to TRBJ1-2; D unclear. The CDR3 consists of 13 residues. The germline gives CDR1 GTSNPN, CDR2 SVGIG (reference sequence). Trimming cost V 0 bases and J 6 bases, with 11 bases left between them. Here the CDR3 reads CAWSVIHIHGYTF. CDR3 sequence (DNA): TGTGCCTGGAGTGTGATACACATCCATGGCTACACCTTC.

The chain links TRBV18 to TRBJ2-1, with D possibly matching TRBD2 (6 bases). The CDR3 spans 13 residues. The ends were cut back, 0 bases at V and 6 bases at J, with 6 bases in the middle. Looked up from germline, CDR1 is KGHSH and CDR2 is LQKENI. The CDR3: CASSPPGGNEQFF. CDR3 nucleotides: TGTGCCAGCTCACCACCGGGGGGCAATGAGCAGTTCTTC.

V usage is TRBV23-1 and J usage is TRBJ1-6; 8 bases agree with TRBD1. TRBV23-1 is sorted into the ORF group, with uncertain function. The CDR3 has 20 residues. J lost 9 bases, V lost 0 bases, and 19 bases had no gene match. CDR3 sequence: CASSQSRPGGVRARRSPLHF. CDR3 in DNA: TGCGCCAGCAGTCAATCCCGGCCAGGGGGCGTTAGGGCCCGACGTTCACCCCTCCACTTT.

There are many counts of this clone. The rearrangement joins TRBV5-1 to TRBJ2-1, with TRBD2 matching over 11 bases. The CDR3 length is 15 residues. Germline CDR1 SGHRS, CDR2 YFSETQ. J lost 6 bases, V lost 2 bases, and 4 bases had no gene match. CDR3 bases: TGCGCCAGCAGCTTACATAGCGGGGGGGTCAATGAGCAGTTCTTC. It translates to CASSLHSGGVNEQFF.

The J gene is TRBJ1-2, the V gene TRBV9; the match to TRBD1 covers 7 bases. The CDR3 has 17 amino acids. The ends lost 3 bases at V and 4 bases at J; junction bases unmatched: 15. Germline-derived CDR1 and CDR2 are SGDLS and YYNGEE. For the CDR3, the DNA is TGTGCCAGCAGCGCAACCTTGACAGGGATGGATGGCTATGGCTACACCTTC. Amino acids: CASSATLTGMDGYGYTF. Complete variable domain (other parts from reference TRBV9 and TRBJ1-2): DSGVTQTPKHLITATGQRVTLRCSPRSGDLSVYWYQQSLDQGLQFLIQYYNGEERAKGNILERFSAQQFPDLHSELNLSSLELGDSALYFCASSATLTGMDGYGYTFGSGTRLTVV.

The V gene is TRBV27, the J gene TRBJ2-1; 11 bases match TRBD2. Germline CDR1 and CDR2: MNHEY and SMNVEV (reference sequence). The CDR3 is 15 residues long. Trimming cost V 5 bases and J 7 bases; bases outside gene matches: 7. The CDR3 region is CASSGTSGQENEQFF. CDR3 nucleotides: TGTGCCAGCAGTGGGACTAGCGGTCAGGAAAATGAGCAGTTCTTC.

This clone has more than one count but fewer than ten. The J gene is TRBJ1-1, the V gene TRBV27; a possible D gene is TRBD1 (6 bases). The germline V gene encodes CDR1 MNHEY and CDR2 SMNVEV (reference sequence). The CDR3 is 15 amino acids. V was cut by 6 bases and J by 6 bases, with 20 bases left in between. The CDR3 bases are TGTGCCAGCAGCCAGCTAAGGACAGCGGCGGCTGAAGCTTTCTTT. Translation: CASSQLRTAAAEAFF.

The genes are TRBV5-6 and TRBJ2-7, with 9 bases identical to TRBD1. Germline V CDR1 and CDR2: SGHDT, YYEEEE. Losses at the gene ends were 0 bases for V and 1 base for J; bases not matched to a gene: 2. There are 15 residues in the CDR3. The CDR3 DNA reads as TGTGCCAGCAGCTTGGTTGGACAGGGGTCCTACGAGCAGTACTTC. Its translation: CASSLVGQGSYEQYF.

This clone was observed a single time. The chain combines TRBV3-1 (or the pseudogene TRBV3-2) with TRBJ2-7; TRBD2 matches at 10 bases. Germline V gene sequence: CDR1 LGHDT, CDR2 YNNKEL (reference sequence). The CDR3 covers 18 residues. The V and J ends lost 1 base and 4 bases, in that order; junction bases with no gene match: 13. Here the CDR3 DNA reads TGTGCCAGCAGCCAAGCTTACAGAGCGGGAGGGCCGAGGTACGAGCAGTACTTC. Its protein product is CASSQAYRAGGPRYEQYF.

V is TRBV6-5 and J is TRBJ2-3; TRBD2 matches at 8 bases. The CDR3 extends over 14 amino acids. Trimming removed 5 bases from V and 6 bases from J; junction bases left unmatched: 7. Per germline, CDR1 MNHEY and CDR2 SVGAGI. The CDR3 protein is CASSRGGGRDTQYF. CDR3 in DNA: TGTGCCAGCAGTCGTGGCGGGGGGAGGGATACGCAGTATTTT.

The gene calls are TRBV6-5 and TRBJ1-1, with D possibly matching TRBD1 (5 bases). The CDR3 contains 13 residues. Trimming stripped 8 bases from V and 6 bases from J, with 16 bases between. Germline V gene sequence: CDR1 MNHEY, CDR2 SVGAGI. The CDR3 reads CASWEGSWAEAFF. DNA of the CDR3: TGTGCCAGCTGGGAGGGGAGTTGGGCTGAAGCTTTCTTT.

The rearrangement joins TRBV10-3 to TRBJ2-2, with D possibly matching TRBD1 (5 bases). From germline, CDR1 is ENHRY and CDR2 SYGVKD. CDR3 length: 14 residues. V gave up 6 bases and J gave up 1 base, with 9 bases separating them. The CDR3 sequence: CAIRPTGNTGELFF. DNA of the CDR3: TGTGCCATCAGGCCAACAGGGAACACCGGGGAGCTGTTTTTT.

This CDR3 reads CASSQLTTGVGEKLFF. Here the CDR3 DNA reads TGTGCCAGCAGCCAACTTACCACCGGAGTTGGGGAAAAACTGTTTTTT. V usage is TRBV3-1 (or the pseudogene TRBV3-2) and J usage is TRBJ1-4; unclear D gene. Between the trimmed V and J ends, which lost 2 bases and 8 bases, there was a span of 18 bases. This CDR3 comprises 16 residues. Germline V gives CDR1 LGHDT, CDR2 YNNKEL (reference sequence).

CDR3 nucleotide sequence: TGTGCCAGCAGCTTAGCCTCTTCCCCTGTAGGGGGCGGCTACACCTTC. It encodes CASSLASSPVGGGYTF. V gene TRBV11-2 combines with J gene TRBJ1-2; TRBD1 matches 7 bases. Trimming removed 1 base from V and 8 bases from J; junction bases left unmatched: 13. This CDR3 is 16 amino acids long. Germline assignment: CDR1 SGHAT and CDR2 FQNNGV.

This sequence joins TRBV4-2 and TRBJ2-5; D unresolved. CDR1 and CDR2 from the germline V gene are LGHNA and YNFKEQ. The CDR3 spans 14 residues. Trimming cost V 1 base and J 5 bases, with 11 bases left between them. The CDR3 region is CASSQGSTEETQYF. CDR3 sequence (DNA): TGTGCCAGCAGCCAAGGAAGCACGGAGGAGACCCAGTACTTC.

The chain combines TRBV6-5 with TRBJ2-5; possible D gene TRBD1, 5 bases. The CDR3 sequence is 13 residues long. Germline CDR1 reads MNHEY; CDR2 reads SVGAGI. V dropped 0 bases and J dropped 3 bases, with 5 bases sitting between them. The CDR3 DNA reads TGTGCCAGCAGTTACTCCAGGGAAGAGACCCAGTACTTC. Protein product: CASSYSREETQYF.

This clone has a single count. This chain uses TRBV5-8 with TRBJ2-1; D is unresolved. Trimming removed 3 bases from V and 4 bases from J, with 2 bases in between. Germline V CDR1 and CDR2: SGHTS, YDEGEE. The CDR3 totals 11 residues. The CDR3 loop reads CASSSYNEQFF. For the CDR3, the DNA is TGTGCCAGCAGCTCGTACAATGAGCAGTTCTTC.